A single sample gave rise to the 27 T cell receptor beta chains below, sequenced in a study of cytomegalovirus exposure and HLA in healthy donors. The PCR had 60 Vbeta and 13 Jbeta primers. Repertoires were generated with immunoSEQ multiplex PCR, while TCRdb's copy carries only in-frame clones and drops some. The sample lists more than 130,000 clones; around 79% were seen once. Sample: PBMCs. The receptors stem from a male donor in good health and CMV-seronegative.

J is TRBJ1-1 and V is TRBV6-1; TRBD1 might be the D (5 bases). This CDR3 is 12 amino acids long. The V end lost 3 bases, the J end lost 7 bases, and 9 bases lay between the germline ends. Germline V gene data show CDR1 as MNHNS and CDR2 as SASEGT. This chain's CDR3 is CASSEGEGEAFF. For the CDR3, the DNA is TGTGCCAGCAGTGAGGGGGAGGGTGAAGCTTTCTTT.

The chain uses TRBV5-1 and TRBJ2-5, with 11 bases identical to TRBD2. V was clipped by 2 bases and J by 5 bases; unmatched bases: 11. The length of the CDR3 is 17 residues. Germline V CDR1 and CDR2: SGHRS, YFSETQ. The CDR3 DNA follows: TGCGCCAGCAGCTTTCGTATTAGCGGGAGGGCCGATGAGACCCAGTACTTC. Translated: CASSFRISGRADETQYF.

V is TRBV6-5 and J is TRBJ1-2; D is unresolved. Between the trimmed V and J ends, which lost 0 bases and 1 base, there was a span of 6 bases. Germline V lookup: CDR1 MNHEY, CDR2 SVGAGI. The CDR3 spans 14 residues. The CDR3 loop reads CASSYSSINYGYTF. CDR3 DNA sequence: TGTGCCAGCAGTTACTCGTCTATTAACTATGGCTACACCTTC.

V and J are TRBV19 and TRBJ1-5; D is unresolved. The CDR3 totals 13 residues. The germline V gene encodes CDR1 LNHDA and CDR2 SQIVND (reference sequence). Trimming removed 3 bases from V and 6 bases from J, with 9 bases in between. This chain's CDR3 is CASSISAGQPQHF. CDR3 bases: TGTGCCAGTAGTATTTCGGCAGGTCAGCCCCAGCATTTT.

The V and J genes are TRBV4-1 and TRBJ1-2, with 10 bases lining up with TRBD1. Germline assignment: CDR1 MGHRA and CDR2 YSYEKL. This CDR3 contains 15 residues. The V gene end was trimmed by 3 bases and the J gene end by 10 bases; junction bases not matched to a gene: 11. The CDR3 DNA is TGCGCCAGCAGCCATCTCCCGGGACAGGGGACCCCCTACACCTTC. Protein: CASSHLPGQGTPYTF.

The chain uses TRBV30 and TRBJ2-5; D call uncertain. The CDR3 spans 12 residues. The V end lost 0 bases, the J end lost 4 bases, and 6 bases lay between the germline ends. CDR1 GTSNPN and CDR2 SVGIG come from the germline V gene (reference sequence). CDR3 protein: CAWSVPLETQYF. CDR3 coding DNA: TGTGCCTGGAGTGTTCCCTTAGAGACCCAGTACTTC.

The chain has TRBV5-1 and TRBJ2-7, with 9 bases fitting TRBD2. The V segment lost 2 bases and the J segment 4 bases; nucleotides outside the gene matches: 4. The CDR3 runs 14 residues. Germline V gene lookup returns CDR1 SGHRS and CDR2 YFSETQ. CDR3 region: CASSLVAGVYEQYF. The CDR3 region has the DNA TGCGCCAGCAGCTTAGTAGCGGGAGTTTACGAGCAGTACTTC.

The genes are TRBV9 and TRBJ2-7, with TRBD1 identical over 10 bases. With V trimmed by 2 bases and J by 3 bases, 2 bases remained unmatched. Germline V lookup: CDR1 SGDLS, CDR2 YYNGEE. This CDR3 comprises 14 residues. The CDR3 loop is CASSVRDRGYEQYF. The CDR3, as DNA: TGTGCCAGCAGCGTCCGGGACAGGGGCTACGAGCAGTACTTC.

This chain joins TRBV27 and TRBJ2-5; D possibly corresponds to TRBD1 (5 bases). Germline-derived CDR1 and CDR2 are MNHEY and SMNVEV (reference sequence). Trimming removed 8 bases at V and 1 base at J, with 14 bases between. There are 14 residues in the CDR3. CDR3 sequence reads: CASGYQGTQETQYF. The CDR3 DNA is TGTGCCAGCGGGTACCAGGGCACCCAAGAGACCCAGTACTTC.

The rearrangement links TRBV6-5 to TRBJ2-5; D is ambiguous. The CDR3 loop spans 11 amino acids. The ends were cut back, 7 bases at V and 4 bases at J, with 7 bases in the middle. Germline V gives CDR1 MNHEY, CDR2 SVGAGI. CDR3 sequence: CASTRLETQYF. CDR3 DNA: TGTGCCAGCACCAGATTAGAGACCCAGTACTTC.

The chain combines TRBV27 with TRBJ1-2; TRBD1 matches 8 bases. With 4 bases clipped from V and 0 bases from J, the junction kept 4 bases outside the gene matches. Germline loops: CDR1 MNHEY, CDR2 SMNVEV (reference sequence). The CDR3 loop spans 15 amino acids. This CDR3 is CASSSGTGANYGYTF. The CDR3 DNA is TGTGCCAGCAGTTCCGGGACAGGAGCTAACTATGGCTACACCTTC.

For this clone: The same CDR3 can be traced to other DNA sequences in this sample. J is TRBJ1-5 and V is TRBV5-1; no firm D call. V was trimmed by 0 bases and J by 5 bases, leaving 9 bases between them. Germline V gives CDR1 SGHRS, CDR2 YFSETQ. The CDR3 is 14 residues long. DNA of the CDR3: TGCGCCAGCAGCTTGGGTGGGCTGGATCAGCCCCAGCATTTT. Its protein is CASSLGGLDQPQHF.

The chain recombines TRBV5-1 with TRBJ1-5; D gene uncertain. V was pared by 1 base and J by 4 bases, with 6 bases between. The CDR3 runs to 13 residues. Germline CDR1 reads SGHRS; CDR2 reads YFSETQ. The CDR3: CASSLNGNQPQHF. CDR3 sequence (DNA): TGCGCCAGCAGCTTGAACGGTAATCAGCCCCAGCATTTT.

The chain joins TRBV11-2 to TRBJ1-4, with D uncertain. Trimming took off 5 bases at V and 7 bases at J, with 20 bases between the two ends. The germline gives CDR1 SGHAT, CDR2 FQNNGV. The CDR3 consists of 16 residues. CDR3 DNA sequence: TGTGCCAGCAGCGACGTACTTGGGCGCGTAGGTGAAAAACTGTTTTTT. The encoded protein is CASSDVLGRVGEKLFF.

V and J are TRBV5-1 and TRBJ1-2; no reliable D call. This CDR3 is built from 13 residues. CDR1 and CDR2 (germline): SGHRS, YFSETQ. Trimming removed 1 base at V and 2 bases at J, with 6 bases between. The CDR3 reads CASSLYTNYGYTF. As DNA, the CDR3 is TGCGCCAGCAGCTTGTACACGAACTATGGCTACACCTTC.

J is TRBJ1-2 and V is TRBV13, with D possibly matching TRBD1 (5 bases). The CDR3 is made up of 14 amino acids. Germline V CDR1 and CDR2: PRHDT, FYEKMQ (reference sequence). V lost 8 bases, J lost 3 bases, and 16 bases lay in between. CDR3 nucleotide sequence: TGTGCCAGCGGGCAGGATCTAGGGGACTATGGCTACACCTTC. Translated, it gives CASGQDLGDYGYTF. Complete variable domain (other parts from reference TRBV13 and TRBJ1-2): AAGVIQSPRHLIKEKRETATLKCYPIPRHDTVYWYQQGPGQDPQFLISFYEKMQSDKGSIPDRFSAQQFSDYHSELNMSSLELGDSALYFCASGQDLGDYGYTFGSGTRLTVV.

This clone was detected only once. This chain links TRBV27 with TRBJ2-7; 7 bases fit TRBD2. Trimming removed 6 bases from V and 9 bases from J; junction bases left unmatched: 20. CDR1 and CDR2 from the germline V gene are MNHEY and SMNVEV (reference sequence). The CDR3 runs to 16 residues. CDR3 in amino acids: CASRALVGAGEGGQYF. CDR3 in DNA: TGTGCCAGCAGGGCCTTGGTTGGGGCGGGAGAAGGAGGGCAGTACTTC.

Written as DNA, the CDR3 is TGTGCCAGTAGATCACACAGCAATAGCAATCAGCCCCAGCATTTT. It codes for CASRSHSNSNQPQHF. J is TRBJ1-5 and V is TRBV19; no reliable D call. The V and J ends lost 6 bases and 0 bases respectively, with 12 bases between them. Germline values: CDR1 LNHDA, CDR2 SQIVND (reference sequence). The CDR3 is 15 amino acids. The full variable domain, with the rest looked up from reference TRBV19 and TRBJ1-5, is DGGITQSPKYLFRKEGQNVTLSCEQNLNHDAMYWYRQDPGQGLRLIYYSQIVNDFQKGDIAEGYSVSREKKESFPLTVTSAQKNPTAFYLCASRSHSNSNQPQHFGDGTRLSIL.

The V call is TRBV7-3, the J call TRBJ2-7, with D possibly TRBD2 on 7 matching bases. Germline assignment: CDR1 SGHTA and CDR2 FQGTGA. This CDR3 has 14 amino acids. Trimming removed 4 bases from V and 3 bases from J, with 13 bases in between. CDR3 in amino acids: CASSSLGGHYEQYF. Written as DNA, the CDR3 is TGTGCCAGCAGCTCTCTGGGGGGGCACTACGAGCAGTACTTC. Based on the CDR3 plus reference TRBV7-3 and TRBJ2-7, the full variable domain is GAGVSQTPSNKVTEKGKYVELRCDPISGHTALYWYRQSLGQGPEFLIYFQGTGAADDSGLPNDRFFAVRPEGSVSTLKIQRTERGDSAVYLCASSSLGGHYEQYFGPGTRLTVT.

The V call is TRBV5-1, the J call TRBJ2-2; D is ambiguous. Germline V gene data show CDR1 as SGHRS and CDR2 as YFSETQ. CDR3 length: 14 residues. V gave up 0 bases and J gave up 2 bases, with 5 bases separating them. CDR3 residues: CASSLAVNTGELFF. In DNA form, the CDR3 reads TGCGCCAGCAGCTTGGCTGTAAACACCGGGGAGCTGTTTTTT.

The J gene is TRBJ2-7, the V gene TRBV5-8, with D perhaps TRBD2 (6 bases). Per the germline V gene, CDR1 is SGHTS and CDR2 is YDEGEE. CDR3 length: 14 amino acids. The V end lost 6 bases, the J end lost 3 bases, and 16 bases lay between the germline ends. This CDR3 is CASILSGAFYEQYF. In DNA form, the CDR3 reads TGTGCCAGCATCCTTAGCGGAGCCTTCTACGAGCAGTACTTC.

The CDR3: CASSPSRQVQETQYF. Written as DNA, the CDR3 is TGTGCCAGCAGCCCCAGCCGGCAGGTCCAAGAGACCCAGTACTTC. This chain connects TRBV7-9 to TRBJ2-5, with unresolved D. Germline V lookup: CDR1 SEHNR, CDR2 FQNEAQ (reference sequence). V shed 5 bases and J shed 1 base, with 14 bases lying between them. The CDR3 runs to 15 residues.

V usage is TRBV6-5 and J usage is TRBJ2-1; TRBD1 matches 7 bases. The CDR3 is 14 residues long. V gave up 0 bases and J gave up 6 bases; unmatched junction bases: 2. Germline values: CDR1 MNHEY, CDR2 SVGAGI. This CDR3 reads CASSYSGTVNEQFF. CDR3 sequence (DNA): TGTGCCAGCAGTTACTCCGGGACAGTCAATGAGCAGTTCTTC.

CDR3 DNA: TGCGCCAGCAGCCAAGATGACAGTCGTCTAGGCATGAACACTGAAGCTTTCTTT. This gives the protein CASSQDDSRLGMNTEAFF. The rearrangement uses TRBV4-1 and TRBJ1-1; tentatively, D is TRBD1 (5 bases). The ends were cut back, 0 bases at V and 0 bases at J, with 17 bases in the middle. Germline lookup yields CDR1 MGHRA and CDR2 YSYEKL. There are 18 residues in the CDR3.

This chain uses TRBV30 with TRBJ1-1, with unresolved D. V shed 8 bases and J shed 10 bases, with 14 bases lying between them. The CDR3 extends over 10 amino acids. CDR1 is GTSNPN and CDR2 is SVGIG in the germline V gene (reference sequence). CDR3 in amino acids: CARGRISAFF. CDR3 DNA sequence: TGTGCCCGCGGCCGAATTTCAGCTTTCTTT.

V gene TRBV6-1 combines with J gene TRBJ2-7, with 9 bases aligning to TRBD1. The CDR3 is made up of 15 amino acids. V trimming: 6 bases; J trimming: 4 bases; junction bases outside the gene matches: 10. The germline gives CDR1 MNHNS, CDR2 SASEGT. The CDR3 protein is CASRVTGTGKYEQYF. The CDR3 coding sequence is TGTGCCAGCAGGGTCACCGGGACAGGGAAATACGAGCAGTACTTC.

CDR3 coding DNA: TGTGCCAGCAGACGAGGGAACACTGAAGCTTTCTTT. Its translation is CASRRGNTEAFF. The V call is TRBV27, the J call TRBJ1-1; D remains unclear. Germline V gene data show CDR1 as MNHEY and CDR2 as SMNVEV (reference sequence). CDR3 length: 12 amino acids. Trimming shortened V by 6 bases and J by 1 base, and 6 bases separated the two germline ends.